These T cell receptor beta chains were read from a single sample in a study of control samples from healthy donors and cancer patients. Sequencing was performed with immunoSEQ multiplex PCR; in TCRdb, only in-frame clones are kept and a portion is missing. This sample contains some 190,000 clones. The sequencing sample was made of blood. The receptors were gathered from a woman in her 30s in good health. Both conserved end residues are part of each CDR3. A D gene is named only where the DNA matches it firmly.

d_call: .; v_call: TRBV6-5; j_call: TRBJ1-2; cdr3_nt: TGTGCCGCGTCGGGCAGGGCCAACTATGGCTACACCTTC; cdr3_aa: CAASGRANYGYTF
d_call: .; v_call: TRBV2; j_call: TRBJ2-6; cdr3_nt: TGTGTCAGCAAGGCGGCTGTGGCCAACGTCCTGACTTTC; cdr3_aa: CVSKAAVANVLTF
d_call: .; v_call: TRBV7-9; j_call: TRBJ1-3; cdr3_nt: TGTGCCAGCACCCTATCAGACTCTGGAAACACCATATATTTT; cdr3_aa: CASTLSDSGNTIYF
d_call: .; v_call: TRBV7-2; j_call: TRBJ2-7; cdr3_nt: TGTGCCAGCAGCTTATACGGAAGTGAGCAGTACTTC; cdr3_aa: CASSLYGSEQYF
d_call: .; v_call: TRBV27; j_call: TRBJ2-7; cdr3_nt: TGTGCCAGCAGTTTATCGTTAAGGCAGGGACTGCCCTACGAGCAGTACTTC; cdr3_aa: CASSLSLRQGLPYEQYF
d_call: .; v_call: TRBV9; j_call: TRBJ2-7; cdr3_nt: TGTGCCAGCAGCCCCCGGACTAAGGCCTACGAGCAGTACTTC; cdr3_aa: CASSPRTKAYEQYF
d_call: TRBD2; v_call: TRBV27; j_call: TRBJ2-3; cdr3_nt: TGTGCCAGCAGTTTAGGAGCGGGGGTCACAGATACGCAGTATTTT; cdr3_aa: CASSLGAGVTDTQYF
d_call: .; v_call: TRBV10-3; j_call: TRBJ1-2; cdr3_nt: TGTGCCATCAGCGACAGCCCAGCGGGTGGCTACACCTTC; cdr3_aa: CAISDSPAGGYTF
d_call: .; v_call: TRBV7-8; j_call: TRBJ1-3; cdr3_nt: TGTGCCAGCAGCTTACAGGCGCCGTCTGGAAACACCATATATTTT; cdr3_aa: CASSLQAPSGNTIYF
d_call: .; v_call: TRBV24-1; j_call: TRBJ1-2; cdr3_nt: TGTGCCACCAGTGCCTCAGGCGGGAACTATGGCTACACCTTC; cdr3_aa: CATSASGGNYGYTF
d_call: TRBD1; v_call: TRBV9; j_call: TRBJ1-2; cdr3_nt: TGTGCCAGCAGCGGTCGGGACAGGGTTAGCGAAGGCGGCTACACCTTC; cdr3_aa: CASSGRDRVSEGGYTF
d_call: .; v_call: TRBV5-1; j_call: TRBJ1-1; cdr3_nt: TGCGCCAGCAGCTCCCGGGAGTACTACACTGAAGCTTTCTTT; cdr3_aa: CASSSREYYTEAFF
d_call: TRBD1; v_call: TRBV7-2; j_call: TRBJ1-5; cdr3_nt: TGTGCCAGCAGCTTAGGGCTGACAGGGGGGGAGCCCCAGCATTTT; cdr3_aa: CASSLGLTGGEPQHF
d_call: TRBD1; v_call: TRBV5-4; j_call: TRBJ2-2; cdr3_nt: TGTGCCAGCAGCCCGAACAGGGGGGACACCGGGGAGCTGTTTTTT; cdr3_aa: CASSPNRGDTGELFF
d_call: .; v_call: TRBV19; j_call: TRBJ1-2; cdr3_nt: TGTGCCAGTAGTATGGGTCCCCTACGGGGGGCGCGGGGCTACACCTTC; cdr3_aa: CASSMGPLRGARGYTF
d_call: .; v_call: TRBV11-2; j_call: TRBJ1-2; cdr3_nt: TGTGCCAGCAGCCCCGGTTCCACACAGAGGATTAACTATGGCTACACCTTC; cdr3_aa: CASSPGSTQRINYGYTF
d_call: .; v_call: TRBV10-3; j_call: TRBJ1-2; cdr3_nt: TGTGCCATCAGTGAGGAAATGGGCGGTAGTGGCTACACCTTC; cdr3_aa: CAISEEMGGSGYTF
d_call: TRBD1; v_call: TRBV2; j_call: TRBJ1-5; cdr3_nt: TGTGCCAGCAGGGTTTACAGGGGAAGCAATCAGCCCCAGCATTTT; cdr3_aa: CASRVYRGSNQPQHF
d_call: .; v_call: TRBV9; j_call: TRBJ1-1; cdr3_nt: TGTGCCAGCAGCGTATCCCTCGGGGCAATGAACACTGAAGCTTTCTTT; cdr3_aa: CASSVSLGAMNTEAFF
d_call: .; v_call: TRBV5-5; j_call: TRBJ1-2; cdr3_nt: TGTGCCAGCAGCTCAGGACAGTCTGATGGCTACACCTTC; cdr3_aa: CASSSGQSDGYTF
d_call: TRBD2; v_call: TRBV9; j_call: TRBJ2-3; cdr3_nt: TGTGCCAGCAGCCTCCGGGACTACCCCACAGATACGCAGTATTTT; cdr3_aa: CASSLRDYPTDTQYF
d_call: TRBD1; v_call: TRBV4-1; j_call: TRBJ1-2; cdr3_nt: TGCGCCAGCACACAACAGGGGAACTATGGCTACACCTTC; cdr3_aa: CASTQQGNYGYTF
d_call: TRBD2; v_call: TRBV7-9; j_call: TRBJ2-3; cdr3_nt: TGTGCCAGCAGCTTAGGACTAGCGGGGGATCGGAGCACAGATACGCAGTATTTT; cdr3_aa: CASSLGLAGDRSTDTQYF
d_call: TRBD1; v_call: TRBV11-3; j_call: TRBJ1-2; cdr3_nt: TGTGCCAGCAGCCAGACAGGGGGCCGGGGCTACACCTTC; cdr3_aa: CASSQTGGRGYTF
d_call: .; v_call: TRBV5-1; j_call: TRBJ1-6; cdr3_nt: TGCGCCAGCAGCCGGCTTCGGGGTTCTTATTCACCCCTCCACTTT; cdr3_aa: CASSRLRGSYSPLHF
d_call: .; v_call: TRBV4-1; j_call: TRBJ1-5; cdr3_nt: TGCGCCAGCAGCCAAGGGACAGTGAGCAATCAGCCCCAGCATTTT; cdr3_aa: CASSQGTVSNQPQHF
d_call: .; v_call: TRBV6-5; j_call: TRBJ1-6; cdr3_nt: TGTGCCAGCCGCTTTCGAAGGGGAGGTAATTCACCCCTCCACTTT; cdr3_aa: CASRFRRGGNSPLHF
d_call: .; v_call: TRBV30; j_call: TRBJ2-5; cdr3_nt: TGTGCCTGGAGTGGCGGCGAGACCCAGTACTTC; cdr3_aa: CAWSGGETQYF
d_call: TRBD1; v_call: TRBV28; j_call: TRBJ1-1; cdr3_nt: TGTGCCAGCAGTCCCGGGACAGACCTTTCAAGGGTGTTGGCTTTCTTT; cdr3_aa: CASSPGTDLSRVLAFF
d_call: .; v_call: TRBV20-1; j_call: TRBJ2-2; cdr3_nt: TGCAGTGCTAGAGTACCCGGGGAGCTGTTTTTT; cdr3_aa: CSARVPGELFF
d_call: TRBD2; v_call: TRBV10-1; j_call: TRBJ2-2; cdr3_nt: TGCGCCAGCAGTGACTCGCGGGGGGGCTCCGGGGAGCTGTTTTTT; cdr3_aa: CASSDSRGGSGELFF
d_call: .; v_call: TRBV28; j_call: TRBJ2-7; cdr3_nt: TGTGCCAGCAGAACCCCTTCCTACGAGCAGTACTTC; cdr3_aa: CASRTPSYEQYF
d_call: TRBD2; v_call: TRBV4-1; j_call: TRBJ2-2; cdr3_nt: TGCGCCAGCAGCCAAGGACTAGCGGGGATCCTCTACACCGGGGAGCTGTTTTTT; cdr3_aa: CASSQGLAGILYTGELFF
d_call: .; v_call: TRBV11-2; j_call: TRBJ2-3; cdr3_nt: TGTGCCAGCAGCTTAAATCTCAGGCGCACAGATACGCAGTATTTT; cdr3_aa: CASSLNLRRTDTQYF
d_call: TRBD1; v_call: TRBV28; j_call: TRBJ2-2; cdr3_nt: TGTGCCAGCAGTTCGACAGGGTTCTACACCGGGGAGCTGTTTTTT; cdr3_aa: CASSSTGFYTGELFF
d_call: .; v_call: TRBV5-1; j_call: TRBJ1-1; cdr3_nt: TGCGCCAGCAGCGCCGGGACTTTGAACACTGAAGCTTTCTTT; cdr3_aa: CASSAGTLNTEAFF
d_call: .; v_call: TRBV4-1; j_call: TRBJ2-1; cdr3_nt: TGCGCCAGCTCCCGAGGGCGTCTAGGGAATAATGAGCAGTTCTTC; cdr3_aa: CASSRGRLGNNEQFF
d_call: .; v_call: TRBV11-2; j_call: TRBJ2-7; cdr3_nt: TGTGCCAGCAGCTTAAACGGAGGGTGGGACCCCTCCTACGAGCAGTACTTC; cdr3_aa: CASSLNGGWDPSYEQYF
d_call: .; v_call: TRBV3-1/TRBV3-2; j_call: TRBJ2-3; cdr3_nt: TGTGCCAGCAGCCAAGATCTAGTGGCCACAGATACGCAGTATTTT; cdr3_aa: CASSQDLVATDTQYF
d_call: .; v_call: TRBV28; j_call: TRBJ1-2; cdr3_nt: TGTGCCAGCAGTTCCTCCTGGCAACTTTATGGCTACACCTTC; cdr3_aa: CASSSSWQLYGYTF
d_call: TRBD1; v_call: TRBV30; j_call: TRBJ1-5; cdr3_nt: TGTGCCTGGGGCCTGGGACAGCCGAATCAGCCCCAGCATTTT; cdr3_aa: CAWGLGQPNQPQHF
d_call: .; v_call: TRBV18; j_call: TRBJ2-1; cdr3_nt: TGTGCCAGCTCAGCTTTAGGGGGTGAGCAGTTCTTC; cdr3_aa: CASSALGGEQFF
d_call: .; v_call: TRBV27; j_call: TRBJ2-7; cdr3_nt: TGTGCCAGCAGTTTCTCCCAGACAGGATTCTACGAGCAGTACTTC; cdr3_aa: CASSFSQTGFYEQYF
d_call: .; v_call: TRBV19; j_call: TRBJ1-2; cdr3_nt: TGTGCCAGTAGTACCCGGGGAATTTACAAGAACTATGGCTACACCTTC; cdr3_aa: CASSTRGIYKNYGYTF
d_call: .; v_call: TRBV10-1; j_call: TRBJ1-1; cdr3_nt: TGCGCCAGCAGTGCCGGGCTCGGGGAGCTGAACACTGAAGCTTTCTTT; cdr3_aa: CASSAGLGELNTEAFF
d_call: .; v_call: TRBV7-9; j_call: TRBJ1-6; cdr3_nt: TGTGCCAGCAGCGCCTCCGGGACACGGAGGGCGTATTATAATTCACCCCTCCACTTT; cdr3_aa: CASSASGTRRAYYNSPLHF
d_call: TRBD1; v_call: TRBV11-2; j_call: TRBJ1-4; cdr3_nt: TGTGCCAGCAGCTCCGGGACAGGGGTCTATCGTGGTGAAAAACTGTTTTTT; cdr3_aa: CASSSGTGVYRGEKLFF
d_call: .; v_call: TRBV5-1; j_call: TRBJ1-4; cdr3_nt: TGCGCCAGCAGTCCGGGACGGATCGGGACTGAAAAACTGTTTTTT; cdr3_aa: CASSPGRIGTEKLFF